This T cell receptor beta chain is from a study of T cell responses to AZD1222 COVID-19 vaccine. The CDR3 loop spans 15 amino acids. The V gene's germline CDR1 is SNHLY and CDR2 FYNNEI. Trimming took 1 base from V and 5 from J, leaving 14 bases between them. Method: immunoSEQ multiplex PCR; TCRdb's copy keeps in-frame clones and lacks some. The data contain approximately 180,000 clones, 88% of them seen just once; the ten biggest clones take up about 8%. This clone was seen only a few times. The sample in question was peripheral blood, obtained on day 0 of AZD1222 vaccination. The chain combines TRBV2 with TRBJ2-5; no reliable D call. The receptor was isolated from an adult in good health. The CDR3 loop is CASSEDPRSRETQYF. For the CDR3, the DNA is TGTGCCAGCAGTGAAGATCCCAGGTCTAGGGAGACCCAGTACTTC.